The text below deals with one T cell receptor beta chain. The germline CDR1 and CDR2 sequences are LGHNA and YNFKEQ. CDR3 length: 21 residues. With V trimmed by 2 bases and J by 5 bases, 24 bases remained unmatched. This study enrolled people aged roughly 18 to 100 from about two dozen US geographic areas. Self-reported history from a screening survey and questionnaire set each donor's cohort. The data derive from a study of blood T cell repertoires in COVID-19. Sequencing used immunoSEQ multiplex PCR; TCRdb keeps in-frame clones, though not all of them. This sample has about 370,000 clones, with roughly 89% found just once.

The V and J genes are TRBV4-2 and TRBJ1-3, with 7 bases matching TRBD1. Sample: PBMCs or T cells enriched from blood (not recorded which). The TCR originated in a young woman who had recovered from COVID-19. The DNA of the CDR3 is TGTGCCAGCAGCCAACACCTCACTCCCATTAAAGACAGGGATACGCGAAACACCATATATTTT. It encodes CASSQHLTPIKDRDTRNTIYF.